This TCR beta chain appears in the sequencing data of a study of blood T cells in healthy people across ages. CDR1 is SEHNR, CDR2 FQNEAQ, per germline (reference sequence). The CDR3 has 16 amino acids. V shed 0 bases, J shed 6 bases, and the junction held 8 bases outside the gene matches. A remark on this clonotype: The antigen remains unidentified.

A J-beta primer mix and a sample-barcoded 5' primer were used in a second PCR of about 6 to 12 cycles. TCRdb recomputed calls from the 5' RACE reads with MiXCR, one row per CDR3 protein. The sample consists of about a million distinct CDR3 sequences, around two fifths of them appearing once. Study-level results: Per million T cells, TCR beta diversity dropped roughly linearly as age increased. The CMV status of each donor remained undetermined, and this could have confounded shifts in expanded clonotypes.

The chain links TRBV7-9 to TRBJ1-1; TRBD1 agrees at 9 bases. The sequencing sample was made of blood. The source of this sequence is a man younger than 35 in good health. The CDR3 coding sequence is TGTGCCAGCAGCTTAGCGTTCGGACAGGGGAGGCCTGAAGCTTTCTTT. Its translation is CASSLAFGQGRPEAFF.